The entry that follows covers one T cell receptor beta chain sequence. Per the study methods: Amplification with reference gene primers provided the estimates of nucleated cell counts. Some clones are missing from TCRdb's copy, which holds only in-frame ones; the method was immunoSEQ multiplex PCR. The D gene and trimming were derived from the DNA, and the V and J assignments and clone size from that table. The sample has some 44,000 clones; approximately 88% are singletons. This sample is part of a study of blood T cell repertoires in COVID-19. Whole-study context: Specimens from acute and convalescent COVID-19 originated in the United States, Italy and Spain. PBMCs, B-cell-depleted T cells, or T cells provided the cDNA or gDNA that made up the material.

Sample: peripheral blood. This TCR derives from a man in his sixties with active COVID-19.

CDR3 region: CASSSQGARTNYGYTF. The CDR3 nucleotides are TGCGCCAGCAGCTCGCAGGGGGCGCGGACTAACTATGGCTACACCTTC. The chain carries TRBV4-3 and TRBJ1-2, with 8 bases fitting TRBD1. Germline CDR1 LGHNA, CDR2 YSLEER. Germline trimming cut 5 bases from V and 0 bases from J; bases unmatched to any gene: 8. The CDR3 has 16 amino acids.